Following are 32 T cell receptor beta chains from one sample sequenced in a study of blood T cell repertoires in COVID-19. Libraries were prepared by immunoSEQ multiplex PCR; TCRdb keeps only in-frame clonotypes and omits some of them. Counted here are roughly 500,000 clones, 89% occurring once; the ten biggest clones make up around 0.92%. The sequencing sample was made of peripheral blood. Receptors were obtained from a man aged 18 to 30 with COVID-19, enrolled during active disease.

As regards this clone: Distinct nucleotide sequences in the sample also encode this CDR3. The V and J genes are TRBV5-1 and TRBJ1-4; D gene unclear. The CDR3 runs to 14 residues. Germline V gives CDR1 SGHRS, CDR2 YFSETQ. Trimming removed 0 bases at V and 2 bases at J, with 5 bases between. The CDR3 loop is CASSLGPTNEKLFF. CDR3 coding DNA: TGCGCCAGCAGCTTGGGGCCGACTAATGAAAAACTGTTTTTT. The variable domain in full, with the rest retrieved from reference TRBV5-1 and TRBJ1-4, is KAGVTQTPRYLIKTRGQQVTLSCSPISGHRSVSWYQQTPGQGLQFLFEYFSETQRNKGNFPGRFSGRQFSNSRSEMNVSTLELGDSALYLCASSLGPTNEKLFFGSGTQLSVL.

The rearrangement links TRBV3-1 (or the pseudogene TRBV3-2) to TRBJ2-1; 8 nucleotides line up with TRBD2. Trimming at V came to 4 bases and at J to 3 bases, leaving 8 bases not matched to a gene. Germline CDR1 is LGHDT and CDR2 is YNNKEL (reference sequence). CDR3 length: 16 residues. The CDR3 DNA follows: TGTGCCAGCAGCCCGGGACGGACTAGCTTCTACAATGAGCAGTTCTTC. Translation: CASSPGRTSFYNEQFF.

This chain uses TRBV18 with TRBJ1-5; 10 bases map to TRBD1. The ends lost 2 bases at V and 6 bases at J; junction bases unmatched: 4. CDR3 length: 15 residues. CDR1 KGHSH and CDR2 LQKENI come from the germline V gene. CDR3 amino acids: CASSPGTGVSQPQHF. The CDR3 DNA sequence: TGTGCCAGCTCACCAGGGACAGGGGTCAGTCAGCCCCAGCATTTT.

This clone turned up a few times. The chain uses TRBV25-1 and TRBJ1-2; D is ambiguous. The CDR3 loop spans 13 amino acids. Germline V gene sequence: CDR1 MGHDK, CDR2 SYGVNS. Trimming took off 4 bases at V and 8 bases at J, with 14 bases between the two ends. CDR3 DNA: TGTGCCAGCAGTGCGGCAGGTTATGCGGGCTACACCTTC. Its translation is CASSAAGYAGYTF.

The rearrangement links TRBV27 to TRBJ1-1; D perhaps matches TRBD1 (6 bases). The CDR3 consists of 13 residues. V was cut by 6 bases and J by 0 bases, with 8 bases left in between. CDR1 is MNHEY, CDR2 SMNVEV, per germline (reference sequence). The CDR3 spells CASRKGVNTEAFF. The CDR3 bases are TGTGCCAGCAGGAAGGGGGTGAACACTGAAGCTTTCTTT.

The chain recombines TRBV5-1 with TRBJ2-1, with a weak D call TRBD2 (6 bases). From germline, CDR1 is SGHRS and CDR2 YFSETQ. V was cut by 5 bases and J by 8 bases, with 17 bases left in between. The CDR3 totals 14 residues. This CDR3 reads CASSTDGTGDEQFF. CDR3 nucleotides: TGCGCCAGCAGTACAGACGGGACGGGAGATGAGCAGTTCTTC.

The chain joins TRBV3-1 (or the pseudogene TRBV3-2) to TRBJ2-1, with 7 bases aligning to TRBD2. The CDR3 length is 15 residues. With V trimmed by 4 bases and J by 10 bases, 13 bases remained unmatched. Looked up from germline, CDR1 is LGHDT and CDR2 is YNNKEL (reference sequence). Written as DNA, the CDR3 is TGTGCCAGCAGCCTAGGACTAGGAGAAGTGGAGGAGCAGTTCTTC. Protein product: CASSLGLGEVEEQFF.

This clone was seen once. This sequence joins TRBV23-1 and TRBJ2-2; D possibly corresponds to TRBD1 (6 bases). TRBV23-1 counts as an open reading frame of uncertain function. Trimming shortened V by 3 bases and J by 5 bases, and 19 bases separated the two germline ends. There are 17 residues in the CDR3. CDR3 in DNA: TGCGCCAGCAGTCATGTTGGACAGAACAGCCGAACCGGGGAGCTGTTTTTT. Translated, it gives CASSHVGQNSRTGELFF.

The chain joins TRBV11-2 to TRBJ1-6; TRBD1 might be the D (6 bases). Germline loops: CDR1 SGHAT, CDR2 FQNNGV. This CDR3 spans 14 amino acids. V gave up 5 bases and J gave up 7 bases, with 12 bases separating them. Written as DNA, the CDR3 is TGTGCCAGCAGCACCCCGGGACACAATTCACCCCTCCACTTT. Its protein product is CASSTPGHNSPLHF.

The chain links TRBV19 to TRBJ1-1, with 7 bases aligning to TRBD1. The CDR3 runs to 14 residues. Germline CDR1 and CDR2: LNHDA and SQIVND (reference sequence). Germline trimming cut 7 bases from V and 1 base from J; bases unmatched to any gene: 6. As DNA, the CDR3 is TGTGCCAGTACCAACAGGGGTTCGAACACTGAAGCTTTCTTT. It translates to CASTNRGSNTEAFF. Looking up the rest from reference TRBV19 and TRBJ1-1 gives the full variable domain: DGGITQSPKYLFRKEGQNVTLSCEQNLNHDAMYWYRQDPGQGLRLIYYSQIVNDFQKGDIAEGYSVSREKKESFPLTVTSAQKNPTAFYLCASTNRGSNTEAFFGQGTRLTVV.

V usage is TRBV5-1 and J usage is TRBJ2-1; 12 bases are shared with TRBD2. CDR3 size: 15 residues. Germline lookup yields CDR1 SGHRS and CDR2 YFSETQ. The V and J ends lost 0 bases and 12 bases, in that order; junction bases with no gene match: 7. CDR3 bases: TGCGCCAGCAGCTTGGTTCCGGAACTAGCGGGGGGGCAGTTCTTC. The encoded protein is CASSLVPELAGGQFF.

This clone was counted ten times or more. The CDR3 DNA follows: TGCGCCAGCAGCTGGACTAGCGGGAGCCCGAGCACCGGGGAGCTGTTTTTT. Encoded protein: CASSWTSGSPSTGELFF. J is TRBJ2-2 and V is TRBV5-1, with 13 nucleotides matching TRBD2. The CDR3 runs to 17 residues. Germline values: CDR1 SGHRS, CDR2 YFSETQ. J lost 4 bases, V lost 3 bases, and 6 bases had no gene match.

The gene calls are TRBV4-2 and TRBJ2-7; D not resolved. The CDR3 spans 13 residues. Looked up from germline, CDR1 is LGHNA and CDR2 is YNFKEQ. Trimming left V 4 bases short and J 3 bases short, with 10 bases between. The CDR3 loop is CASSLTKNYEQYF. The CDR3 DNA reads TGTGCCAGCAGCCTAACAAAGAACTACGAGCAGTACTTC.

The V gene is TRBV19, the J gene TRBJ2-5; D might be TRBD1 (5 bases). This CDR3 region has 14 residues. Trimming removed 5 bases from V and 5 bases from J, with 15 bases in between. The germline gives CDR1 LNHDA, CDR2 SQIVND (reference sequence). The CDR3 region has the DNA TGTGCCAGTAGTGTGGGGCAGGGCTTGGAGACCCAGTACTTC. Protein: CASSVGQGLETQYF.

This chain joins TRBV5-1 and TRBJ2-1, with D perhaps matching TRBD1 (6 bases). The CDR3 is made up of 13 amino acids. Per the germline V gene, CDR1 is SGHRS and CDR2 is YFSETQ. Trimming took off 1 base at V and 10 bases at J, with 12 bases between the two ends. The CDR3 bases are TGCGCCAGCAGCTTGTCAACAGGACAGGAGCAGTTCTTC. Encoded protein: CASSLSTGQEQFF.

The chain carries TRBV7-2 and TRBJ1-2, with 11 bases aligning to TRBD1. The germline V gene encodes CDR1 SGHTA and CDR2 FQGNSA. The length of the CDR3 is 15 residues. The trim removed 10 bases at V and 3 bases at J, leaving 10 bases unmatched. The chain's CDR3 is CATQGQGAFYYGYTF. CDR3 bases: TGTGCCACCCAAGGACAGGGGGCGTTTTACTATGGCTACACCTTC.

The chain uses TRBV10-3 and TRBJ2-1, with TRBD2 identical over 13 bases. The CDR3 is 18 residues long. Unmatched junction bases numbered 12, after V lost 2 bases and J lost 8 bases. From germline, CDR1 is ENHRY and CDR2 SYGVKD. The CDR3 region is CAISERSGLAGVKDEQFF. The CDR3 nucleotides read TGTGCCATCAGTGAGCGCTCAGGACTAGCGGGAGTAAAGGATGAGCAGTTCTTC.

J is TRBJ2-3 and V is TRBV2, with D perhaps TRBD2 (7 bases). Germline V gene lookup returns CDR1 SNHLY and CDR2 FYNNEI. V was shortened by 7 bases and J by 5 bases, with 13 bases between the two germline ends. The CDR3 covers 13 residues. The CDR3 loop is CASTGGQGDTQYF. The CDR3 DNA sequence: TGTGCCAGCACCGGGGGGCAGGGAGATACGCAGTATTTT.

CDR3 region: CSASSPGGQETQYF. CDR3 in DNA: TGCAGTGCTAGTTCCCCGGGGGGCCAAGAGACCCAGTACTTC. This rearrangement joins TRBV20-1 to TRBJ2-5; 7 bases map to TRBD2. This CDR3 region has 14 residues. Trimming cost V 3 bases and J 1 base; bases outside gene matches: 5. The V gene's germline CDR1 is DFQATT and CDR2 SNEGSKA (reference sequence).

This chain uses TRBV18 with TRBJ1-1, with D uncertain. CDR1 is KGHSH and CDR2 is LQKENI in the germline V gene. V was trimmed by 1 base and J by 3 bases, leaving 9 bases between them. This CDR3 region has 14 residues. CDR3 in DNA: TGTGCCAGCTCACCACGACGGGTTGACACTGAAGCTTTCTTT. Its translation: CASSPRRVDTEAFF.

DNA for the CDR3: TGTGTGGCTGCGGAGGGGGCTAGTAAATCTTCTGAAGCTTTCTTT. Protein: CVAAEGASKSSEAFF. The chain recombines TRBV18 with TRBJ1-1; 7 nucleotides line up with TRBD1. This CDR3 spans 15 amino acids. The germline V gene encodes CDR1 KGHSH and CDR2 LQKENI.

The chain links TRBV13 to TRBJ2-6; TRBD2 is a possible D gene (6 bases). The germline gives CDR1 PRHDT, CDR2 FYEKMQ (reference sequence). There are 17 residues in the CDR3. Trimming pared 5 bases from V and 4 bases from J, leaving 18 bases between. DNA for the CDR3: TGTGCCAGCAGCCTTCCAAGTGGAGGGGAGGGGGCCAACGTCCTGACTTTC. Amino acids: CASSLPSGGEGANVLTF.

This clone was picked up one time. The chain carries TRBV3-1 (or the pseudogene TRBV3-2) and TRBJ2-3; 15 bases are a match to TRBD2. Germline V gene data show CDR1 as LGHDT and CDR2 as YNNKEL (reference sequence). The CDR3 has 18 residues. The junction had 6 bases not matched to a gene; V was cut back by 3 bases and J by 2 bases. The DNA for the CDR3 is TGTGCCAGCAGCCACGGACTAGCGGGGGGGCGTAACACAGATACGCAGTATTTT. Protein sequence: CASSHGLAGGRNTDTQYF.

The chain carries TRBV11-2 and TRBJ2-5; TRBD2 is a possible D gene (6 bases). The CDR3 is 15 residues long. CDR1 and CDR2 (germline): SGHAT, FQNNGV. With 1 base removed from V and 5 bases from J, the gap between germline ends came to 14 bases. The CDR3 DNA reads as TGTGCCAGCAGCTTAGGGGTAACGGGAGCGGAGACCCAGTACTTC. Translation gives CASSLGVTGAETQYF.

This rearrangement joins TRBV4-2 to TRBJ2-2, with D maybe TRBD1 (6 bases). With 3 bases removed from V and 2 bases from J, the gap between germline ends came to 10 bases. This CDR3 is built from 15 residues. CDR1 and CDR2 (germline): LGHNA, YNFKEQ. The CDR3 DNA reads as TGTGCCAGCAGCCAGCAACAGGGAAACACCGGGGAGCTGTTTTTT. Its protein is CASSQQQGNTGELFF.

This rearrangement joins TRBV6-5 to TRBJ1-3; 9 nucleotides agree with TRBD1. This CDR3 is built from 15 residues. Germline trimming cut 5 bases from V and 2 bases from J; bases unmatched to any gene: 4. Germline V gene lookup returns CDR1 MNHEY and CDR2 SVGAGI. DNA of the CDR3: TGTGCCAGCAGTAAGGACAGGGGTACTGGAAACACCATATATTTT. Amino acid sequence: CASSKDRGTGNTIYF.

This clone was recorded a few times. CDR3 sequence: CASSPGHSNYGYTF. The CDR3 DNA reads TGTGCCAGCAGTCCGGGACACTCCAACTATGGCTACACCTTC. The J gene is TRBJ1-2, the V gene TRBV2; a possible D gene is TRBD1 (6 bases). This CDR3 region has 14 residues. Germline V gives CDR1 SNHLY, CDR2 FYNNEI. V lost 5 bases, J lost 2 bases, and 12 bases lay in between. The variable domain in full, completed from reference TRBV2 and TRBJ1-2, reads EPEVTQTPSHQVTQMGQEVILRCVPISNHLYFYWYRQILGQKVEFLVSFYNNEISEKSEIFDDQFSVERPDGSNFTLKIRSTKLEDSAMYFCASSPGHSNYGYTFGSGTRLTVV.

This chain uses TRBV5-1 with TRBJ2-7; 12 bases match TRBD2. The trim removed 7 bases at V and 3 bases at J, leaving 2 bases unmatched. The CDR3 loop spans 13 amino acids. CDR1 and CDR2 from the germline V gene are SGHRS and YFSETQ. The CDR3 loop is CASGLAGNYEQYF. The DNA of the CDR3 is TGCGCCAGCGGACTAGCGGGGAACTACGAGCAGTACTTC.

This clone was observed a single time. CDR3 region: CASSDPRGAQPDTIYF. CDR3 nucleotides: TGTGCCAGTAGTGACCCCAGGGGAGCCCAACCGGACACCATATATTTT. The chain joins TRBV19 to TRBJ1-3; a weak D match, TRBD1 (6 bases). Germline V gene lookup returns CDR1 LNHDA and CDR2 SQIVND (reference sequence). This CDR3 has 16 amino acids. V was cut by 5 bases and J by 8 bases, with 22 bases left in between.

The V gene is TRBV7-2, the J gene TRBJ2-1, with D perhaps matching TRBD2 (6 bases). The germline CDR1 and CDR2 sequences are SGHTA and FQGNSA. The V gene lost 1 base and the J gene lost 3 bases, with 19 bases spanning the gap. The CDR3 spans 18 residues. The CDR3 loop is CASSLGTPGSGFYNEQFF. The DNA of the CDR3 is TGTGCCAGCAGCTTAGGGACCCCCGGGAGCGGGTTCTACAATGAGCAGTTCTTC.

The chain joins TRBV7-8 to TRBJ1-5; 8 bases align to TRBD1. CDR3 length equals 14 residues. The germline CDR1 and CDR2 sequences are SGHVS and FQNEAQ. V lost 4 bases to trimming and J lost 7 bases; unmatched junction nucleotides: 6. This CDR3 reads CASSSGQGKQPQHF. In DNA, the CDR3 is TGTGCCAGCAGCTCTGGACAGGGAAAACAGCCCCAGCATTTT.

The CDR3 DNA is TGTGCCAGCAGTTACTTGGGCGAGGGCGCCGGGGAGCTGTTTTTT. Encoded protein: CASSYLGEGAGELFF. The rearrangement joins TRBV6-5 to TRBJ2-2, with D perhaps matching TRBD2 (5 bases). Germline CDR1 is MNHEY and CDR2 is SVGAGI. V was pared by 1 base and J by 6 bases, with 12 bases between. This CDR3 spans 15 amino acids.